This TCR beta chain was sequenced in a study of graft-versus-host responses after intestinal transplantation. Across the study: Anti-thymocyte globulin induction, then tacrolimus and steroids for around 3 years, went to all recipients.

On this clone: Its target is unknown.

The CDR3 spans 21 residues. The germline gives CDR1 LNHDA, CDR2 SQIVND (reference sequence). After removal of 1 base from V and 0 bases from J, the junction contained 12 bases not matched to a gene. Study-level points and caveats: Among circulating GvH clones, peak levels were associated with early post-transplant declines in HvG clones. GvH clones turned up in recipient marrow; some had shown up first in ileum or blood.

The data were produced by immunoSEQ multiplex PCR, yet TCRdb's version contains in-frame clones alone and is incomplete. This sample has more than 100,000 clones, with 80% to 95% found just once. The origin of this receptor is a human donor who received an intestinal transplant. The starting material was unstimulated CD4+ T cells sorted from spleen or lymph node cells, obtained before intestinal transplant. This chain joins TRBV19 and TRBJ2-6, with TRBD2 identical over 10 bases. For the CDR3, the DNA is TGTGCCAGTAGTATAGGAAAAGGGACTAGCGTAAAAAGCTCTGGGGCCAACGTCCTGACTTTC. Its translation: CASSIGKGTSVKSSGANVLTF.